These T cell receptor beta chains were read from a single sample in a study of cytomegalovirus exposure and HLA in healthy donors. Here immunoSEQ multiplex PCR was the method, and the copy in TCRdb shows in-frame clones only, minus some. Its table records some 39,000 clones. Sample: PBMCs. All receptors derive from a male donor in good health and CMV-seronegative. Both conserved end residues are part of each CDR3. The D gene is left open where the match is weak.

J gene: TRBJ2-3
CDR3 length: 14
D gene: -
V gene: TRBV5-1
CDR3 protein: CASSLALLTDTQYF
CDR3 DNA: TGCGCCAGCAGCTTGGCCTTACTCACAGATACGCAGTATTTT

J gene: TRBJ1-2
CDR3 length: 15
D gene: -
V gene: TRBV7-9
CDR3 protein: CASSFPSGEIYGYTF
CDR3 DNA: TGTGCCAGCAGCTTCCCAAGCGGGGAAATCTATGGCTACACCTTC

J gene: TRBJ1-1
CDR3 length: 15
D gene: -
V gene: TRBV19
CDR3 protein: CASSRGRIMNTEAFF
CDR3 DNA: TGTGCCAGTAGTAGGGGGCGAATTATGAACACTGAAGCTTTCTTT

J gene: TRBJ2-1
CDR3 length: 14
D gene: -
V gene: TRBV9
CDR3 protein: CASQLGAAYNEQFF
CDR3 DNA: TGTGCCAGCCAGCTGGGGGCGGCCTACAATGAGCAGTTCTTC

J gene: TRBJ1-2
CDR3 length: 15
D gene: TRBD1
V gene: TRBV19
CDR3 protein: CASSNRQGAGYGYTF
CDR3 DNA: TGTGCCAGTAGTAACCGACAGGGGGCCGGCTATGGCTACACCTTC

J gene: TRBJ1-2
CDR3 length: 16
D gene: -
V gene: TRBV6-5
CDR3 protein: CASSYSSQGGNYGYTF
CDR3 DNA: TGTGCCAGCAGTTACTCTAGTCAGGGTGGTAACTATGGCTACACCTTC

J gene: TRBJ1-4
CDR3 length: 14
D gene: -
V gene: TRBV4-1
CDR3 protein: CASSKGGGNEKLFF
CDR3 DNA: TGCGCCAGCAGCAAAGGGGGAGGTAATGAAAAACTGTTTTTT

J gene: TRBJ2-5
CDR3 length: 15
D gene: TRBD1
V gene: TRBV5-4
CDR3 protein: CASSSRDRDRETQYF
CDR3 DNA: TGTGCCAGCAGCTCCCGGGACAGGGATCGAGAGACCCAGTACTTC

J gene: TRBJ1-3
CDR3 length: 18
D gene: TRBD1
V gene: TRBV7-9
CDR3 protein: CASSSSRGQKWSGNTIYF
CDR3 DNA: TGTGCCAGCAGCTCCTCACGGGGACAGAAATGGTCTGGCAACACCATATATTTT

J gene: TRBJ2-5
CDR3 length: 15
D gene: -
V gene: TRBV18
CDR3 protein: CASSLPGRGQETQYF
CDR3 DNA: TGTGCCAGCTCACTCCCCGGGCGGGGACAAGAGACCCAGTACTTC

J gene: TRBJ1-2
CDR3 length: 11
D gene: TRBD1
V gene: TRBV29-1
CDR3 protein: CSVGQALGYTF
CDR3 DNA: TGCAGCGTGGGACAGGCCCTTGGCTACACCTTC

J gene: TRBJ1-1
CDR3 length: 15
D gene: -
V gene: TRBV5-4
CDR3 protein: CASSLAAGAGTEAFF
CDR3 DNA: TGTGCCAGCAGCTTGGCAGCCGGTGCGGGCACTGAAGCTTTCTTT

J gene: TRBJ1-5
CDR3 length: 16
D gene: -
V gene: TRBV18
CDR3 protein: CASSPDYNRVGQPQHF
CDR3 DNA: TGTGCCAGCTCACCAGATTACAACAGGGTAGGTCAGCCCCAGCATTTT

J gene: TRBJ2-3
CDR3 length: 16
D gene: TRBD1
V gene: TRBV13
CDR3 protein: CASSLVSTGLKDTQYF
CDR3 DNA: TGTGCCAGCAGCTTAGTTTCGACAGGGCTTAAAGATACGCAGTATTTT

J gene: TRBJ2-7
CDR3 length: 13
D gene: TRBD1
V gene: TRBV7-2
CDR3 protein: CASTSDRAYEQYF
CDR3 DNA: TGTGCCAGCACCTCGGACAGGGCCTACGAGCAGTACTTC

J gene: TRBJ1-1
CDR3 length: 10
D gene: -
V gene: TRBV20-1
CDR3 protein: CSARNREAFF
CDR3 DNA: TGCAGTGCTAGAAACAGAGAAGCTTTCTTT